The entry that follows covers one T cell receptor beta chain sequence. Its antigen remains unidentified. This sample stems from a study of cytomegalovirus exposure and HLA in healthy donors. Looking at the study overall: The study's early data release held 75 million to 95 million unique TCRs from HLA-typed donors. Study results and limitations: Further analysis, carried out later, found HLA-associated TCR beta chains more clonally expanded than equally common other chains. The authors listed about 170 TCR beta chains as cytomegalovirus-associated. The study had only CMV serostatus as immune exposure information.

The PCR ran on 60 Vbeta and 13 Jbeta primers. Sequencing was performed with immunoSEQ multiplex PCR; in TCRdb, only in-frame clones are kept and a portion is missing. The data hold under 200,000 clones, with 70% to 80% observed a single time. The CDR3 covers 16 residues. Germline V gene lookup returns CDR1 LNHDA and CDR2 SQIVND (reference sequence). The ends lost 4 bases at V and 7 bases at J; junction bases unmatched: 14. Input material: PBMCs. The clonotype comes from a young man in good health and CMV-seropositive. This chain joins TRBV19 and TRBJ2-7; TRBD1 matches 9 bases. CDR3 nucleotides: TGTGCCAGTAGTACCCTAGTGGGACAGGGCTTCGGGGAGCAGTACTTC. Its translation is CASSTLVGQGFGEQYF.